These 4 T cell receptor beta chains share one sample of origin, sequenced in a study of identical twins. TCRdb fed the 5' RACE reads into MiXCR, producing one record per CDR3 protein. The sample shows 350,000 or so distinct CDR3 sequences, 9% of them seen only once. Sequences were obtained from naive T cells sorted from blood. These receptors were obtained from a woman aged 45-65 years in good health.

V gene TRBV6-5 combines with J gene TRBJ1-3; TRBD1 agrees at 8 bases. This CDR3 region has 14 residues. The J segment lost 2 bases and the V segment lost 6 bases, leaving 3 bases of the junction unmatched. Germline CDR1 is MNHEY and CDR2 is SVGAGI. This chain's CDR3 is CASRPTGAGNTIYF. Here the CDR3 DNA reads TGTGCCAGCAGACCGACAGGGGCTGGAAACACCATATATTTT.

This clonotype has only a few counts. The chain has TRBV3-1 and TRBJ2-1; D gene ambiguous. CDR1 and CDR2 from the germline V gene are LGHDT and YNNKEL (reference sequence). The CDR3 consists of 14 residues. V lost 4 bases and J lost 2, with 9 bases in between. CDR3 sequence reads: CASSPLEAYNEQFF. The CDR3 nucleotides are TGTGCCAGCAGCCCCCTCGAGGCCTACAATGAGCAGTTCTTC.

Remarks on this clonotype: A read error may explain this, as a much larger clone is one base away. V and J are TRBV5-1 and TRBJ2-1; D is possibly TRBD2 (5 bases). Germline CDR1 is SGHRS and CDR2 is YFSETQ. Trimming removed 0 bases at V and 9 bases at J, with 16 bases between. CDR3 length: 15 amino acids. CDR3 sequence: CASSLASTARGEQFF. Here the CDR3 DNA reads TGCGCCAGCAGCTTGGCCTCGACGGCTCGGGGTGAGCAGTTCTTC.

The V call is TRBV3-1, the J call TRBJ1-6, with TRBD1 identical over 9 bases. The CDR3 has 14 residues. V lost 3 bases, J lost 9 bases, and 3 bases stayed unmatched. The germline gives CDR1 LGHDT, CDR2 YNNKEL (reference sequence). This CDR3 reads CASSHTTGGSPLHF. The DNA for the CDR3 is TGTGCCAGCAGCCACACGACAGGGGGTTCACCCCTCCACTTT.